Below are 3 T cell receptor beta chains sequenced from a single sample in a study of tumor-infiltrating lymphocytes in primary liver carcinoma. A primer matching the constant region was used to make TCR beta cDNA from approximately 500 ng of total RNA. Slightly modified ARM-PCR, run as three nested multiplex PCR rounds, produced the TCR beta libraries. In the first two PCR rounds, TRBV1-TRBV30 forward primers were paired with a C-beta reverse primer, and each round lasted roughly 10 cycles. TCRdb independently ran MiXCR on the multiplex PCR reads; one entry per CDR3 protein. The sample lists 70,000 to 75,000 distinct CDR3 sequences; 60% to 80% were seen once. For each extraction, RNA and DNA were obtained together from about 21-30 mg of unsorted bulk tissue. Specimen: liver tumor tissue from sampling region 4. The subset is: tumor region T4, right-lateral pole. These receptors were obtained from a man in his forties with primary liver carcinoma and hepatitis B virus infection.

This clonotype has at least ten counts. The V and J genes are TRBV5-6 and TRBJ2-2, with 10 bases identical to TRBD2. Per the germline V gene, CDR1 is SGHDT and CDR2 is YYEEEE. The CDR3 extends over 15 amino acids. Germline trimming cut 5 bases from V and 4 bases from J; bases unmatched to any gene: 5. In DNA form, the CDR3 reads TGTGCCAGCAGTGCTAGCGGGAGACCCACCGGGGAGCTGTTTTTT. Translated, it gives CASSASGRPTGELFF.

On this clonotype: Its ends do not fully match the called genes, so a read error is possible. CDR3 DNA: TGTGTCAGCAGCTTAGGCAGTTTGACCGAGGAGCTGTTTTTT. This translates into CVSSLGSLTEELFF. This sequence joins TRBV7-9 and TRBJ2-2; no firm D call. The CDR3 runs to 14 residues. Germline values: CDR1 SEHNR, CDR2 FQNEAQ (reference sequence).

With regard to this clonotype: This sequence may be a read error, since a much larger clone differs from it by one base. The chain joins TRBV6-4 to TRBJ2-1, with 10 bases lining up with TRBD1. CDR3 size: 13 residues. CDR1 and CDR2 (germline): MRHNA, SNTAGT. The CDR3 loop reads CDSSDRGHNEQFF. The CDR3 DNA follows: TGTGACAGCAGTGACAGGGGGCACAATGAGCAGTTCTTC.